This TCR beta chain appears in the sequencing data of a study of beta chain features in type 1 diabetes. The V end was cut by 1 base, the J end by 0 bases, with 4 bases between. CDR1 is SGHTA and CDR2 is FQGNSA in the germline V gene. The CDR3 length is 13 residues. As regards this clone: Its antigen is not identified.

Every isolated RNA sample was fully reverse transcribed, so sequencing captured expressed TCRB transcripts. Repertoires were generated with immunoSEQ multiplex PCR, while TCRdb's copy carries only in-frame clones and drops some. Here the sample spans around 140,000 clones, roughly a tenth being singletons. Findings and limits, study-wide: Cells with high TCR expression could be over-represented when cDNA is sequenced. VDJ junctions in type 1 diabetes patients carried more deletions and fewer insertions. PCR might favor shorter templates, equally in patients and controls.

This TCR was recovered from a man younger than 35 in good health. The chain combines TRBV7-2 with TRBJ2-7; D ambiguous. The sequenced sample was naive CD4+ T cells from blood. This CDR3 is CASSLGVSYEQYF. The DNA for the CDR3 is TGTGCCAGCAGCTTAGGAGTCTCCTACGAGCAGTACTTC.